The 16 T cell receptor beta chains below all came from one sample that was sequenced in a study of blood T cells in healthy people across ages. A second roughly 6 to 12 cycle PCR used barcoded and J-beta primers. In TCRdb, the 5' RACE reads were re-called with MiXCR into one record per CDR3 protein. The sample holds roughly 680,000 distinct CDR3 sequences, around 49% seen once. The source material was blood. The receptor set was obtained from a woman aged 60-75 years in good health.

The chain employs TRBV29-1 and TRBJ2-1; maybe TRBD2 (6 bases). CDR3 length: 14 residues. V dropped 1 base and J dropped 7 bases, with 14 bases sitting between them. The germline CDR1 and CDR2 sequences are SQVTM and ANQGSEA. CDR3 amino acids: CSVEGLAEGNEQFF. The CDR3 DNA reads TGCAGCGTTGAAGGCCTCGCGGAGGGTAATGAGCAGTTCTTC.

The gene calls are TRBV5-1 and TRBJ1-6; 8 bases agree with TRBD1. V trimming: 0 bases; J trimming: 8 bases; junction bases outside the gene matches: 4. Per germline, CDR1 SGHRS and CDR2 YFSETQ. This CDR3 spans 15 amino acids. The CDR3 DNA sequence: TGCGCCAGCAGCTTGGGGACAGGGCTGGATTCACCCCTCCACTTT. Translation gives CASSLGTGLDSPLHF.

The chain joins TRBV28 to TRBJ1-2; D is perhaps TRBD1 (5 bases). Trimming left V 5 bases short and J 5 bases short, with 15 bases between. Germline V gene lookup returns CDR1 MDHEN and CDR2 SYDVKM. The CDR3 covers 14 residues. CDR3 bases: TGTGCCAGCAGTGGTATAGGGGAGGGATATGGCTACACCTTC. It translates to CASSGIGEGYGYTF.

This clonotype appeared a few times. V and J are TRBV20-1 and TRBJ2-7, with TRBD2 matching over 11 bases. V trimming: 4 bases; J trimming: 0 bases; junction bases outside the gene matches: 5. Per germline, CDR1 DFQATT and CDR2 SNEGSKA (reference sequence). CDR3 length: 15 residues. The CDR3 spells CSATRLAGSSYEQYF. Written as DNA, the CDR3 is TGCAGTGCTACCCGACTAGCGGGGAGCTCCTACGAGCAGTACTTC.

This clonotype was picked up many times. Possible read error: a much larger clone is one base away. The chain links TRBV9 to TRBJ2-5, with 12 nucleotides matching TRBD2. This CDR3 comprises 15 residues. Germline values: CDR1 SGDLS, CDR2 YYNGEE. V lost 4 bases to trimming and J lost 11 bases; unmatched junction nucleotides: 12. The CDR3 protein is CASSRTSGTYNEQYF. The CDR3, as DNA: TGTGCCAGCAGCCGGACTAGCGGGACGTACAATGAGCAGTACTTC.

This clonotype is a singleton in its sample. The chain recombines TRBV9 with TRBJ2-1, with 7 bases that match TRBD1. Germline V gives CDR1 SGDLS, CDR2 YYNGEE. This CDR3 contains 16 residues. The trim removed 0 bases at V and 5 bases at J, leaving 8 bases unmatched. DNA for the CDR3: TGTGCCAGCAGCGTAGAGGGACAGTGGGGGCACAATGAGCAGTTCTTC. Encoded protein: CASSVEGQWGHNEQFF.

This clonotype was observed a handful of times. The rearrangement uses TRBV4-3 and TRBJ2-7; 8 bases are a match to TRBD1. Germline CDR1 LGHNA, CDR2 YSLEER. V was pared by 2 bases and J by 2 bases, with 11 bases of the junction left unmatched. The CDR3 length is 17 residues. The CDR3 DNA reads TGCGCCAGCAGCCAAACTCTATGGACAGGGAGCGCCTACGAGCAGTACTTC. It codes for CASSQTLWTGSAYEQYF.

This clonotype has only a few counts. The chain combines TRBV5-1 with TRBJ2-3, with 8 bases fitting TRBD2. Looked up from germline, CDR1 is SGHRS and CDR2 is YFSETQ. The CDR3 sequence is 17 residues long. J lost 1 base, V lost 7 bases, and 14 bases had no gene match. CDR3 loop: CASRLAPTGSGTDTQYF. The CDR3 DNA reads TGCGCCAGCCGACTAGCGCCCACAGGGAGTGGCACAGATACGCAGTATTTT.

The V and J genes are TRBV27 and TRBJ1-2; D possibly corresponds to TRBD1 (5 bases). Germline lookup yields CDR1 MNHEY and CDR2 SMNVEV (reference sequence). CDR3 size: 14 residues. The germline V and J ends were trimmed by 2 bases and 8 bases, with 15 bases remaining between them. CDR3 sequence reads: CASSLKPGRDGYTF. The CDR3, as DNA: TGTGCCAGCAGTTTAAAGCCGGGCAGGGACGGCTACACCTTC.

The rearrangement joins TRBV20-1 to TRBJ2-5, with D perhaps TRBD1 or TRBD2 (5 bases each). CDR1 and CDR2 (germline): DFQATT, SNEGSKA (reference sequence). V lost 3 bases to trimming and J lost 5 bases, with 16 bases between them. The CDR3 is 14 residues long. CDR3 in amino acids: CSASLRGRRETQYF. The CDR3 bases are TGCAGTGCTAGCTTACGGGGCCGACGGGAGACCCAGTACTTC.

The rearrangement uses TRBV20-1 and TRBJ1-1; D is undetermined. The CDR3 has 16 amino acids. With 8 bases removed from V and 0 bases from J, the gap between germline ends came to 22 bases. In germline, CDR1 is DFQATT, CDR2 SNEGSKA (reference sequence). The CDR3 DNA is TGCAGTTCCTCACCCCCCGGAATTACTATGAACACTGAAGCTTTCTTT. Translation: CSSSPPGITMNTEAFF.

The J gene is TRBJ2-1, the V gene TRBV29-1; a possible D gene is TRBD2 (6 bases). Trimming took off 5 bases at V and 6 bases at J, with 23 bases between the two ends. This CDR3 has 16 amino acids. CDR1 and CDR2 from the germline V gene are SQVTM and ANQGSEA. CDR3 loop: CSVPIRVREAGNEQFF. Written as DNA, the CDR3 is TGCAGCGTTCCCATACGGGTGAGGGAGGCCGGCAATGAGCAGTTCTTC.

This clonotype was detected only a few times. The CDR3 here is CASSLEYGRVGEQYF. The CDR3, as DNA: TGTGCCAGCAGCTTAGAATACGGCAGGGTGGGGGAGCAGTACTTC. V gene TRBV7-2 combines with J gene TRBJ2-7; D perhaps matches TRBD1 (5 bases). Germline CDR1 SGHTA, CDR2 FQGNSA. The CDR3 sequence is 15 residues long. V lost 1 base, J lost 7 bases, and 17 bases lay in between.

This clonotype showed up many times. This chain links TRBV5-1 with TRBJ2-7; D is ambiguous. Germline CDR1 is SGHRS and CDR2 is YFSETQ. This CDR3 comprises 13 residues. The V end was cut by 5 bases, the J end by 0 bases, with 9 bases between. CDR3 DNA: TGCGCCAGCAGGGCCATACCCTCCTACGAGCAGTACTTC. The encoded protein is CASRAIPSYEQYF.

Concerning this clonotype: A much more abundant neighbour one base away suggests this may be a read error. The chain joins TRBV25-1 to TRBJ2-7; D gene ambiguous. This CDR3 contains 12 residues. CDR1 is MGHDK and CDR2 is SYGVNS in the germline V gene. The CDR3 protein is CAGSERVYEQYF. In DNA form, the CDR3 reads TGTGCCGGCAGTGAAAGGGTCTACGAGCAGTACTTC.

The rearrangement links TRBV5-1 to TRBJ1-2; D remains ambiguous. V gave up 3 bases and J gave up 8 bases, with 14 bases separating them. The CDR3 has 13 residues. Germline V gene sequence: CDR1 SGHRS, CDR2 YFSETQ. The CDR3 spells CASSSQDRGGYTF. The CDR3 nucleotides are TGCGCCAGCAGCTCTCAAGATAGAGGGGGCTACACCTTC.